This T cell receptor beta chain is from a study of beta chain features in type 1 diabetes. Study-wide findings and caveats: The VDJ junctions of type 1 diabetes patients carried fewer insertions and more deletions.

Expressed TCRB transcripts got sequenced, as all isolated RNA was reverse transcribed. About 3.57 million reads were obtained on average from naive, central memory and regulatory T cell samples. Generated by immunoSEQ multiplex PCR, the TCRdb table keeps only in-frame clones and is missing some. The sample shows around 280,000 clones, about 8.5% of them seen only once. Note on this clone: Its matching antigen is unknown.

CD4+ naive, central memory, regulatory and stem cell-like memory subsets were isolated by sorting on CD45RO/CCR7/CD25/CD127/CD95/CD27. Once sorted, every population was more than 95% pure. The CDR3 has 15 residues. Germline V gene sequence: CDR1 SNHLY, CDR2 FYNNEI. V dropped 5 bases and J dropped 0 bases, with 10 bases sitting between them. Material for sequencing was central memory CD4+ T cells from blood. The rearrangement links TRBV2 to TRBJ2-2; the D gene is possibly TRBD1 (6 bases). The TCR comes from a woman aged 18-29 years in good health. For the CDR3, the DNA is TGTGCCAGCAGTCCAGGGGAAGCGAACACCGGGGAGCTGTTTTTT. It specifies CASSPGEANTGELFF.